The entry below describes one T cell receptor beta chain. The CDR3 is made up of 15 amino acids. Germline CDR1 is KGHSH and CDR2 is LQKENI. V shed 3 bases and J 2 bases; nucleotides not matched to a gene: 5. This entry belongs to a study of human T cells and chemical hapten exposure. This sample's time point: patch test 1, 2 weeks after DPC sensitization. Treatment noted: therapeutic diphenylcyclopropenone sensitization with weekly scalp DPC. It was the library that attached unique molecular identifiers to individual cDNA molecules. MiXCR, applied by TCRdb to the RACE reads, yields one record per CDR3 protein. The profile shows 75,000 to 95,000 distinct CDR3 sequences, roughly 10% of them singletons.

The gene calls are TRBV18 and TRBJ2-3, with 7 bases fitting TRBD2. This specimen consisted of whole blood, obtained in connection with sensitization to the hapten diphenylcyclopropenone (DPC). The origin of this receptor is a woman in her sixties or seventies with alopecia areata. Some clones in this sample may be carry-over from other donors' samples. CDR3 in amino acids: CASSPEAGATDTQYF. The CDR3 bases are TGTGCCAGCTCACCCGAGGCGGGAGCCACAGATACGCAGTATTTT.